This entry lists 26 T cell receptor beta chains sequenced from one sample in a study of T-cell memory formation after mild COVID-19. TCRdb ran MiXCR on the 5' RACE reads and lists one entry per CDR3 protein. The data hold about 360,000 distinct CDR3 sequences, with 10% to 15% observed a single time. Sequenced input: PBMCs or a T cell subset sorted from them (not recorded which). The source is a man between 18 and 35 years old who had mild COVID-19 (a few samples of this study predate the infection). Cell type and time point are not known.

The chain links TRBV7-9 to TRBJ2-2; D may be TRBD2 (6 bases). CDR1 SEHNR and CDR2 FQNEAQ come from the germline V gene (reference sequence). This CDR3 region has 14 residues. Trimming removed 5 bases from V and 9 bases from J, with 16 bases in between. CDR3 DNA: TGTGCCAGCAGCCGGGACTCAGTGGTGCGGGAGCTGTTTTTT. Translating it yields CASSRDSVVRELFF.

The V gene is TRBV7-3, the J gene TRBJ2-5; D is possibly TRBD1 (6 bases). Germline V gives CDR1 SGHTA, CDR2 FQGTGA. The CDR3 extends over 14 amino acids. Between the trimmed V and J ends, which lost 2 bases and 4 bases, there was a span of 11 bases. This chain's CDR3 is CASSLQGIGETQYF. As DNA, the CDR3 is TGTGCCAGCAGCTTACAGGGGATCGGAGAGACCCAGTACTTC.

The chain employs TRBV20-1 and TRBJ1-6, with unresolved D. The CDR3 consists of 15 residues. Trimming left V 1 base short and J 5 bases short, with 12 bases between. Germline V gene lookup returns CDR1 DFQATT and CDR2 SNEGSKA (reference sequence). DNA of the CDR3: TGCAGTGCTAGAGGGTTCAAGAGAGATAATTCACCCCTCCACTTT. Translated: CSARGFKRDNSPLHF.

The chain is built from TRBV6-2 or TRBV6-3 and TRBJ2-5; D uncertain. This CDR3 has 14 residues. With 2 bases removed from V and 2 bases from J, the gap between germline ends came to 9 bases. CDR1 is MNHEY and CDR2 is SVGEGT in the germline V gene. The CDR3 is CASSYPSRQETQYF. The DNA of the CDR3 is TGTGCCAGCAGTTACCCCTCCAGACAAGAGACCCAGTACTTC.

This chain connects TRBV4-2 to TRBJ2-2; D unresolved. Per germline, CDR1 LGHNA and CDR2 YNFKEQ. This CDR3 has 14 amino acids. Between the trimmed V and J ends, which lost 1 base and 3 bases, there was a span of 6 bases. The CDR3 DNA is TGTGCCAGCAGCCAAGGCTCCGACACCGGGGAGCTGTTTTTT. This encodes CASSQGSDTGELFF.

This clonotype has at least ten counts. The chain combines TRBV30 with TRBJ2-5, with 10 positions matching TRBD1. Germline values: CDR1 GTSNPN, CDR2 SVGIG (reference sequence). The CDR3 consists of 15 residues. Trimming removed 4 bases from V and 5 bases from J; junction bases left unmatched: 10. The CDR3, as DNA: TGTGCCTGGAACCCCCGGGACAGGGGCGGGGAGACCCAGTACTTC. This codes for CAWNPRDRGGETQYF.

The table lists this clonotype with a few counts. The chain employs TRBV2 and TRBJ1-1; D is perhaps TRBD1 (5 bases). Germline values: CDR1 SNHLY, CDR2 FYNNEI. This CDR3 has 19 residues. The V and J ends lost 6 bases and 8 bases respectively, with 34 bases between them. For the CDR3, the DNA is TGTGCCAGCAGAGGGTATAAAGTCGGGCAGGGAGGGTTTCTCGGAGAAGCTTTCTTT. Translating gives CASRGYKVGQGGFLGEAFF.

The table lists this clonotype with many counts. The chain uses TRBV18 and TRBJ2-7; the D gene could be TRBD1 or TRBD2 (5 bases each). CDR1 is KGHSH and CDR2 is LQKENI in the germline V gene. The CDR3 spans 14 residues. V lost 4 bases to trimming and J lost 7 bases, with 17 bases between them. CDR3 region: CASSQMARGQEQYV. CDR3 DNA: TGTGCCAGCTCACAGATGGCGAGGGGCCAAGAGCAGTACGTC.

This clonotype showed up just a few times. The chain uses TRBV7-2 and TRBJ1-5; no definite D call. The CDR3 covers 13 residues. Per germline, CDR1 SGHTA and CDR2 FQGNSA. Trimming pared 5 bases from V and 4 bases from J, leaving 9 bases between. CDR3 region: CASSRTSNQPQHF. The CDR3 DNA is TGTGCCAGCAGCCGGACTTCTAATCAGCCCCAGCATTTT.

The chain joins TRBV7-9 to TRBJ1-4; D remains unclear. Trimming took 5 bases from V and 5 from J, leaving 15 bases between them. The CDR3 runs 15 residues. Germline V gene data show CDR1 as SEHNR and CDR2 as FQNEAQ (reference sequence). The chain's CDR3 is CASSRSRVGNEKLFF. The CDR3 DNA reads as TGTGCCAGCAGCCGAAGCCGGGTGGGGAATGAAAAACTGTTTTTT.

The V and J genes are TRBV7-9 and TRBJ2-1; 10 bases map to TRBD2. The CDR3 runs to 16 residues. CDR1 and CDR2 from the germline V gene are SEHNR and FQNEAQ (reference sequence). V lost 1 base and J lost 7; bases outside the gene matches: 7. This CDR3 reads CASSLGASGSRNEQFF. The CDR3 DNA reads as TGTGCCAGCAGCTTAGGGGCTAGCGGGAGTAGGAATGAGCAGTTCTTC.

The rearrangement uses TRBV6-2 or TRBV6-3 and TRBJ2-5, with D possibly TRBD2 on 6 matching bases. CDR1 and CDR2 (germline): MNHEY, SVGEGT. The ends were cut back, 3 bases at V and 5 bases at J, with 13 bases in the middle. CDR3 length: 14 amino acids. CDR3 residues: CASSYRGRDETQYF. DNA for the CDR3: TGTGCCAGCAGTTATCGGGGGAGAGATGAGACCCAGTACTTC.

This clonotype was found a few times. The chain links TRBV30 to TRBJ2-5, with TRBD2 matching over 15 bases. Per the germline V gene, CDR1 is GTSNPN and CDR2 is SVGIG (reference sequence). The J segment lost 1 base and the V segment lost 7 bases, leaving 10 bases of the junction unmatched. The CDR3 totals 17 residues. The CDR3 DNA reads TGTGCCTTCAGTCCGGGACTAGCGGGGGGTTCCCAAGAGACCCAGTACTTC. Translation: CAFSPGLAGGSQETQYF.

This clonotype appeared many times. The chain links TRBV7-2 to TRBJ2-7; D gene ambiguous. CDR3 length: 13 amino acids. The germline V and J ends were trimmed by 1 base and 4 bases, with 8 bases remaining between them. The germline V gene has CDR1 SGHTA and CDR2 FQGNSA. CDR3 sequence reads: CASSLGQRYEQYV. DNA of the CDR3: TGTGCCAGCAGCTTAGGGCAGAGATACGAGCAGTACGTC.

This clonotype was seen only a few times. The V and J genes are TRBV25-1 and TRBJ2-2, with D possibly being TRBD2 (5 bases). CDR3 size: 15 residues. Germline V gene lookup returns CDR1 MGHDK and CDR2 SYGVNS. Trimming shortened V by 5 bases and J by 1 base, and 11 bases separated the two germline ends. The CDR3 region has the DNA TGTGCCAGCAGTTCGACTAATAGGAACACCGGGGAGCTGTTTTTT. Amino acids: CASSSTNRNTGELFF.

CDR3 DNA: TGTGCCAGCAGTCGACAGGAATCACCCCTCCACTTT. Translated: CASSRQESPLHF. The chain is built from TRBV5-4 and TRBJ1-6, with a possible D match to TRBD1 (6 bases). CDR3 length equals 12 residues. Trimming pared 5 bases from V and 10 bases from J, leaving 10 bases between. Germline lookup yields CDR1 SGHNT and CDR2 YYREEE (reference sequence).

This clonotype came up a few times. The CDR3 loop is CASSGELTATGELFF. The CDR3 DNA reads as TGTGCCAGCAGCGGTGAATTGACGGCTACCGGGGAGCTGTTTTTT. The rearrangement uses TRBV9 and TRBJ2-2; D is unresolved. V lost 3 bases, J lost 5 bases, and 14 bases lay in between. CDR3 size: 15 residues. Germline lookup yields CDR1 SGDLS and CDR2 YYNGEE.

J is TRBJ2-3 and V is TRBV4-2; D call uncertain. Germline values: CDR1 LGHNA, CDR2 YNFKEQ. The CDR3 covers 14 residues. V shed 0 bases and J shed 6 bases, with 10 bases lying between them. The CDR3 reads CASSQEPGSDTQYF. The CDR3 region has the DNA TGTGCCAGCAGCCAAGAGCCAGGATCGGATACGCAGTATTTT.

The chain couples TRBV5-1 to TRBJ1-1; D is undetermined. Trimming took off 6 bases at V and 0 bases at J, with 9 bases between the two ends. Germline lookup yields CDR1 SGHRS and CDR2 YFSETQ. This CDR3 has 13 residues. CDR3 loop: CASTQDVNTEAFF. The DNA for the CDR3 is TGCGCCAGCACGCAGGATGTGAACACTGAAGCTTTCTTT.

This clonotype was counted only a few times. This chain uses TRBV7-9 with TRBJ2-7; D unresolved. The CDR3 is 13 residues long. V dropped 2 bases and J dropped 7 bases, with 12 bases sitting between them. CDR1 and CDR2 (germline): SEHNR, FQNEAQ (reference sequence). CDR3 loop: CASSLNSLGEQYV. The CDR3 DNA reads TGTGCCAGCAGCTTAAACAGCCTGGGTGAGCAGTACGTC.

The rearrangement joins TRBV12-3 or TRBV12-4 to TRBJ2-1, with no clear D. The CDR3 extends over 16 amino acids. V was clipped by 7 bases and J by 0 bases, with 16 bases between them. The CDR3 nucleotides are TGTGCCAGCAATCCGAAGAACGTCGGCTCCTACAATGAGCAGTTCTTC. Its translation: CASNPKNVGSYNEQFF.

V usage is TRBV4-3 and J usage is TRBJ1-2; 7 nucleotides align to TRBD1. CDR3 length: 16 residues. Germline V gene sequence: CDR1 LGHNA, CDR2 YSLEER. V lost 1 base, J lost 7 bases, and 12 bases stayed unmatched. The CDR3 is CASSQGQGRAQGGYTF. CDR3 DNA: TGCGCCAGCAGCCAAGGACAGGGACGGGCTCAAGGTGGCTACACCTTC.

This clonotype was recorded a few times. This chain connects TRBV28 to TRBJ2-7; TRBD1 might be the D (5 bases). The length of the CDR3 is 13 residues. Germline V lookup: CDR1 MDHEN, CDR2 SYDVKM. The V gene lost 6 bases and the J gene lost 3 bases, with 12 bases spanning the gap. CDR3 sequence: CASSSTAYYEQYF. The CDR3 DNA is TGTGCCAGCAGCTCGACAGCGTACTACGAGCAGTACTTC.

This sequence joins TRBV20-1 and TRBJ2-7; possible D gene TRBD1, 6 bases. CDR3 size: 11 residues. Germline loops: CDR1 DFQATT, CDR2 SNEGSKA (reference sequence). The V end lost 6 bases, the J end lost 5 bases, and 11 bases lay between the germline ends. CDR3 region: CSALQGNEQYV. The CDR3 DNA is TGCAGTGCCCTGCAGGGGAACGAGCAGTACGTC.

The chain carries TRBV4-1 and TRBJ1-2, with D possibly being TRBD1 (6 bases). Germline V CDR1 and CDR2: MGHRA, YSYEKL. Trimming cost V 3 bases and J 5 bases, with 19 bases left between them. The CDR3 runs to 16 residues. CDR3 bases: TGCGCCAGCAGCCATCCCAGGGACACTGGGAGGTATGGCTACACCTTC. Residues: CASSHPRDTGRYGYTF.

This clonotype was counted between two and nine times. The chain has TRBV5-1 and TRBJ2-6, with 8 bases matching TRBD1. Trimming removed 5 bases from V and 6 bases from J; junction bases left unmatched: 16. The length of the CDR3 is 18 residues. CDR1 SGHRS and CDR2 YFSETQ come from the germline V gene. The CDR3, as DNA: TGCGCCAGCAGTATATCAGGGGGCCCCATGAGAGCGGCCAACGTCCTGACTTTC. It is translated as CASSISGGPMRAANVLTF.